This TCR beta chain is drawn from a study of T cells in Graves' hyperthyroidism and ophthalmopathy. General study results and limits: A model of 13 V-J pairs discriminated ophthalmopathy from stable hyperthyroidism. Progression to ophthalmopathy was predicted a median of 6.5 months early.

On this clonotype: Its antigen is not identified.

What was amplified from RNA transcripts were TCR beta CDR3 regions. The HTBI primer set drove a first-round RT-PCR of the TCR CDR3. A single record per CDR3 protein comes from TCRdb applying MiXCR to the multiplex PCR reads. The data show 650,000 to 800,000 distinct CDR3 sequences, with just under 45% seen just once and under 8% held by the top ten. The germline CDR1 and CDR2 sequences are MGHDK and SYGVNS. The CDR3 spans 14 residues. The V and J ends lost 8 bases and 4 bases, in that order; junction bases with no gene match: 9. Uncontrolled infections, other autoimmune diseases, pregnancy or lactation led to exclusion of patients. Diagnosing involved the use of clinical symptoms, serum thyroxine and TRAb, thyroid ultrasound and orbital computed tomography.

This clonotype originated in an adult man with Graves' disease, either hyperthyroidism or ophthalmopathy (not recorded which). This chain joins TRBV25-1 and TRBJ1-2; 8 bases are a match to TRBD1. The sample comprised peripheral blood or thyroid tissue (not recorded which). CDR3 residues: CASPAGTGPYGYTF. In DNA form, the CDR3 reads TGTGCCAGCCCCGCCGGGACAGGACCCTATGGCTACACCTTC.